Listed below are T cell receptor beta chains from one sample, sequenced in a study of brain T cells in children with intractable seizures. The repertoire was sequenced with immunoSEQ multiplex PCR; TCRdb's copy has only in-frame clones and lacks some. The sample includes 80,000 or so clones, 93% of them seen just once. This specimen was peripheral blood, taken at surgery. The receptors stem from a boy under two years old with tuberous sclerosis and intractable seizures. CDR3s include the opening cysteine and the closing phenylalanine or tryptophan. The D gene is left open where the match is weak. Rows may omit the clone size; those that give it use once, few, many or a size class.

v_call,clone_size,d_call,j_call,cdr3_aa,cdr3_nt
TRBV4-2,NA,NA,TRBJ1-5,CASSQDSQGLDQPQHF,TGTGCCAGCAGCCAAGATTCGCAGGGATTGGATCAGCCCCAGCATTTT
TRBV29-1,NA,TRBD1,TRBJ2-3,CSVELGGRRTDTQYF,TGCAGCGTTGAATTAGGGGGCAGGAGGACAGATACGCAGTATTTT
TRBV6-5,NA,TRBD1,TRBJ2-7,CASRDPGTGYYEQYF,TGTGCCAGCAGAGATCCCGGGACAGGATACTACGAGCAGTACTTC
TRBV19,NA,NA,TRBJ1-1,CASSIGSSTEAFF,TGTGCCAGTAGTATAGGGAGTAGCACTGAAGCTTTCTTT
TRBV7-9,NA,NA,TRBJ2-7,CASSLGQGGSYEQYF,TGTGCCAGCAGCTTGGGACAAGGGGGGTCCTACGAGCAGTACTTC
TRBV7-8,NA,NA,TRBJ1-1,CASSSRSWRRENTEAFF,TGTGCCAGCAGCTCCCGATCGTGGAGGAGGGAAAACACTGAAGCTTTCTTT
TRBV13,NA,TRBD1,TRBJ1-2,CASTWDRGNPNYGYTF,TGTGCCAGCACCTGGGACAGGGGAAACCCAAACTATGGCTACACCTTC
TRBV28,NA,NA,TRBJ1-2,CASDAVGLGGYTF,TGTGCCAGCGATGCGGTTGGGTTAGGGGGCTACACCTTC
TRBV10-3,NA,TRBD2,TRBJ2-3,CAISGGLAGGRDTQYF,TGTGCCATCAGTGGGGGACTAGCGGGAGGCCGGGATACGCAGTATTTT
TRBV4-1,NA,NA,TRBJ1-1,CASSQDWGGSEAFF,TGCGCCAGCAGCCAAGATTGGGGGGGCAGTGAAGCTTTCTTT
TRBV7-7,NA,TRBD2,TRBJ2-7,CASSLTSGGAYEQYF,TGTGCTAGCAGCTTGACTAGCGGGGGGGCCTACGAGCAGTACTTC
TRBV7-3,NA,TRBD2,TRBJ2-1,CASSLDPGLAGEYNEQFF,TGTGCCAGCAGCTTAGACCCGGGACTAGCGGGGGAATACAATGAGCAGTTCTTC
TRBV6-5,NA,NA,TRBJ1-3,CASSPQGSSGNTIYF,TGTGCCAGCAGTCCACAGGGCAGCTCTGGAAACACCATATATTTT
TRBV6-6,once,NA,TRBJ1-5,CASIQDGNQPQHF,TGTGCCAGCATCCAAGATGGCAATCAGCCCCAGCATTTT